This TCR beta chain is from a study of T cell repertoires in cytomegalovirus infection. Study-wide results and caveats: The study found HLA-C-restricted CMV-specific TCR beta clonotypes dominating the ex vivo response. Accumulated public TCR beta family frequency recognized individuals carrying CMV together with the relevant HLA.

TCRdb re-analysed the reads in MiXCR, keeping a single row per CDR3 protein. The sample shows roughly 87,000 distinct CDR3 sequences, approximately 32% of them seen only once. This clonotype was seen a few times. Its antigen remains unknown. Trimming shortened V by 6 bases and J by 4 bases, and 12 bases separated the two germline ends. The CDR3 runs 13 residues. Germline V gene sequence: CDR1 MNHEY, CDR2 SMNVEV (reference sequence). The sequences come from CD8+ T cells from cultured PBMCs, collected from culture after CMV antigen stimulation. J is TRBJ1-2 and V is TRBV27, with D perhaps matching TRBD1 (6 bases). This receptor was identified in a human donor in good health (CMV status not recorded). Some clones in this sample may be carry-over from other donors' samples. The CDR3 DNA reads TGTGCCAGCAGACAGGGAAAAGGCTATGGCTACACCTTC. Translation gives CASRQGKGYGYTF.